In its sample, the clone carrying this T cell receptor (beta chain) was seen many times. Template material for amplifying TCR beta CDR3 regions consisted of RNA transcripts. HTBI primers were the set used in a first-round RT-PCR of the TCR CDR3. Each CDR3 protein gets one entry after TCRdb re-called the multiplex PCR reads with MiXCR. Of hundreds of thousands of distinct CDR3 sequences in the sample, around 15% were seen once. The record originates from a study of T cells in Graves' hyperthyroidism and ophthalmopathy. PBMCs were obtained from 10 ml fresh peripheral blood. This CDR3 has 14 residues. The V gene lost 6 bases and the J gene lost 0 bases, with 10 bases spanning the gap. In germline, CDR1 is SNHLY, CDR2 FYNNEI.

The TCR comes from a woman aged 30 to 39 with Graves' hyperthyroidism. This chain joins TRBV2 and TRBJ2-3; D not resolved. The sample comprised blood. Here the CDR3 reads CASRDGTSTDTQYF. CDR3 bases: TGTGCCAGCAGGGACGGAACTAGCACAGATACGCAGTATTTT.